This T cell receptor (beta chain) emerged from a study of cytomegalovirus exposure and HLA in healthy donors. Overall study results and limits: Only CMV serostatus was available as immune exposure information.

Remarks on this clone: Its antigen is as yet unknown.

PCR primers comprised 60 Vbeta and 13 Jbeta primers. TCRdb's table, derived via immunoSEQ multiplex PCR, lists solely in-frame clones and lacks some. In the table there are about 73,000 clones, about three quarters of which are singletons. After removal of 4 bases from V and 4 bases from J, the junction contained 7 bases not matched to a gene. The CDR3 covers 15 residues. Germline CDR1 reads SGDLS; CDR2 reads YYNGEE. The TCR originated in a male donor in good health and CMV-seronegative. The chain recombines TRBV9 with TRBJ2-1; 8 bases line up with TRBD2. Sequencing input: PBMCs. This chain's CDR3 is CASSLRGGGYNEQFF. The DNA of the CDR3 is TGTGCCAGCAGCCTACGTGGCGGGGGGTACAATGAGCAGTTCTTC.